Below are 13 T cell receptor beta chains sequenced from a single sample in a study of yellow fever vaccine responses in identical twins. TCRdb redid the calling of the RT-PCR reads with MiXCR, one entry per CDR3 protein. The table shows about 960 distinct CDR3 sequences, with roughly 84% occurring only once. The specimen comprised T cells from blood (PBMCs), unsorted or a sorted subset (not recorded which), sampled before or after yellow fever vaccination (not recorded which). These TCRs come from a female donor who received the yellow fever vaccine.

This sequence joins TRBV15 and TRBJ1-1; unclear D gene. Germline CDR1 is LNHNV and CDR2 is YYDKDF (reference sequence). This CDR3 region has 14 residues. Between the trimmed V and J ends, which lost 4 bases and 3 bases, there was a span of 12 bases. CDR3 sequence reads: CATSTRTADTEAFF. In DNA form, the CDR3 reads TGTGCCACCAGCACCAGGACGGCTGACACTGAAGCTTTCTTT. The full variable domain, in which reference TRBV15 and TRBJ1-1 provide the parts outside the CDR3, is DAMVIQNPRYQVTQFGKPVTLSCSQTLNHNVMYWYQQKSSQAPKLLFHYYDKDFNNEADTPDNFQSRRPNTSFCFLDIRSPGLGDTAMYLCATSTRTADTEAFFGQGTRLTVV.

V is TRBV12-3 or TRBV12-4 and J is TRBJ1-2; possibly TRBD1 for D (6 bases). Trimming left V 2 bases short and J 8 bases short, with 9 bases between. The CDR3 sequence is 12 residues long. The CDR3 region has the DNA TGTGCCAGCAGTTTAACGGGACAAGGCTACACCTTC. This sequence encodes CASSLTGQGYTF.

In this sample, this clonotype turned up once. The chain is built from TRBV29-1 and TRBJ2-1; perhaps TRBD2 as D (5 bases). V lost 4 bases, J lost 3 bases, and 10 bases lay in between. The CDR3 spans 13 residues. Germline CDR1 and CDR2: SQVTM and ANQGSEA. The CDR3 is CSVVFGNYNEQFF. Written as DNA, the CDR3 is TGCAGCGTTGTTTTCGGGAACTACAATGAGCAGTTCTTC.

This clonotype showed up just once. Here the CDR3 DNA reads TGTGCCAGCAGCCCCCCGGGACTAGCGGGGGGGGCGTCGAGCTCCCAGTTCTTC. Translation gives CASSPPGLAGGASSSQFF. J is TRBJ2-1 and V is TRBV11-2, with 16 nucleotides matching TRBD2. The length of the CDR3 is 18 residues. Trimming cost V 5 bases and J 13 bases; bases outside gene matches: 17. CDR1 is SGHAT, CDR2 FQNNGV, per germline.

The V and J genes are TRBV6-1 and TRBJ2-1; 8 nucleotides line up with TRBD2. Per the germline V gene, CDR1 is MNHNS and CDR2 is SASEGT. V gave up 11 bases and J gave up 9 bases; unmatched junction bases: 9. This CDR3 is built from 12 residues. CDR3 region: CAGSGGLGEQFF. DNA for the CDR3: TGTGCCGGATCGGGGGGGTTGGGTGAGCAGTTCTTC.

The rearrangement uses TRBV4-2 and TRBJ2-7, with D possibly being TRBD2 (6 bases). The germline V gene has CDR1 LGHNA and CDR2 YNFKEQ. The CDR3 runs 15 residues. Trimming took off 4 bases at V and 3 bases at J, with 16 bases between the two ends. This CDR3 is CASSPGEGASYEQYF. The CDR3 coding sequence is TGTGCCAGCAGCCCGGGGGAAGGGGCCAGCTACGAGCAGTACTTC.

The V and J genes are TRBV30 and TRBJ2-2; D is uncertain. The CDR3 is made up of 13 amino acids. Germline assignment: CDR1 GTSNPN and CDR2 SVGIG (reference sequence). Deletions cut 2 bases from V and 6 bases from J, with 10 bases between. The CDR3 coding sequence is TGTGCCTGGAGTATGGGTGAGGCCGGGGAGCTGTTTTTT. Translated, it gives CAWSMGEAGELFF.

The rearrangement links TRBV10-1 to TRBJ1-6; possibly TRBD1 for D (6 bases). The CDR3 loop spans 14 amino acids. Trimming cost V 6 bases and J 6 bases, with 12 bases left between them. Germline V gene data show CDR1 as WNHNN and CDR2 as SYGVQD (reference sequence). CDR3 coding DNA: TGCGCCAGCAGCGAAAACAGGGCTAATTCACCCCTCCACTTT. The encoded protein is CASSENRANSPLHF.

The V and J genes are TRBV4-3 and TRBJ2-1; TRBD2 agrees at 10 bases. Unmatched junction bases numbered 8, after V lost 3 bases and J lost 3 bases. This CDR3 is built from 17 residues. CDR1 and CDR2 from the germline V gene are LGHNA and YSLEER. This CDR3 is CASSQGATSGDYNEQFF. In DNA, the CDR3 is TGCGCCAGCAGCCAGGGAGCTACTAGCGGGGACTACAATGAGCAGTTCTTC.

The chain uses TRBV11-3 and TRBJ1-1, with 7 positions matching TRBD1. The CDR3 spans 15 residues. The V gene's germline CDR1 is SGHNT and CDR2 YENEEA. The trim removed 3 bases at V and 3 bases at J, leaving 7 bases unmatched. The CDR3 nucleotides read TGTGCCAGCAGCTTTAGGGGGCATGGGTACACTGAAGCTTTCTTT. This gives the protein CASSFRGHGYTEAFF.

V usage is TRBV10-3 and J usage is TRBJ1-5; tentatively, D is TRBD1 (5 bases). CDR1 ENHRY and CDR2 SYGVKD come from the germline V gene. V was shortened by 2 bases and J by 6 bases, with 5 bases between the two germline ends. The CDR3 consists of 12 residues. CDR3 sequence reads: CAISEGAQPQHF. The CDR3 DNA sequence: TGTGCCATCAGTGAGGGGGCTCAGCCCCAGCATTTT.

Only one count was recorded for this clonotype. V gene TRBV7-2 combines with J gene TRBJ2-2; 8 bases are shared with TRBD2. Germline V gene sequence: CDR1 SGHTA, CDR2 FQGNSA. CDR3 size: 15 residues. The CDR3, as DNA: TGTGCGGCAGCCTCCGGGACTAGTTACACCGGGGAGCTGTTTTTT. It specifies CAAASGTSYTGELFF.

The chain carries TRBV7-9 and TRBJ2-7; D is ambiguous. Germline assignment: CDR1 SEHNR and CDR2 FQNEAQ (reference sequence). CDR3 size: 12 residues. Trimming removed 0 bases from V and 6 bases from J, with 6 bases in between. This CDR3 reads CASSLAIGEQYF. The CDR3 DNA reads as TGTGCCAGCAGCTTAGCCATCGGCGAGCAGTACTTC.